A selection of T cell receptor beta chains follows, all from one sample in a study of spatial heterogeneity in lung cancer. TCRdb fed the 5' RACE reads into MiXCR, producing one record per CDR3 protein. The sample carries 5,500 to 7,500 distinct CDR3 sequences, about 3.9% recorded once. The specimen was normal lung tissue next to the tumor, collected at surgery. The receptors originated from a female donor with early-stage non-small cell lung cancer. The CDR3 runs from the conserved cysteine through the conserved F or W. D genes are given only for firm matches. A clone size is listed for some rows: how often the clone was seen (once, few, many), or a class if it is expanded.

length | J | D | size | V | CDR3 | DNA
15 | TRBJ1-4 | NA | many | TRBV20-1 | CSASPPGMAQEKLFF | TGCAGTGCTTCCCCTCCGGGTATGGCCCAGGAAAAACTGTTTTTT
16 | TRBJ2-5 | TRBD2 | many | TRBV12-3/TRBV12-4 | CASSPGVAGGGETQYF | TGTGCCAGCAGCCCCGGTGTAGCGGGGGGTGGAGAGACCCAGTACTTC
16 | TRBJ1-6 | NA | many | TRBV12-3/TRBV12-4 | CASPSPGGPRNSPLHF | TGTGCCAGCCCCTCACCCGGGGGCCCGCGTAATTCACCCCTCCACTTT
15 | TRBJ2-5 | NA | NA | TRBV9 | CASSPLLDNEGTQYF | TGTGCCAGCAGCCCACTATTGGACAACGAAGGGACCCAGTACTTC
13 | TRBJ1-6 | NA | many | TRBV6-5 | CASSPTGTSTLHF | TGTGCCAGCAGCCCGACCGGGACATCTACCCTCCACTTT
16 | TRBJ1-5 | NA | many | TRBV4-1 | CASSQDPGNSNQPQHF | TGCGCCAGCAGCCAAGATCCGGGAAATAGCAATCAGCCCCAGCATTTT
17 | TRBJ1-1 | NA | medium-sized | TRBV5-1 | CASSAGGPGHGNTEAFF | TGCGCCAGCAGCGCCGGGGGCCCCGGCCATGGGAACACTGAAGCTTTCTTT
15 | TRBJ2-7 | NA | NA | TRBV20-1 | CSAKRVRGLLGEQYF | TGCAGTGCTAAGCGCGTCCGGGGACTGCTCGGCGAGCAGTACTTC
14 | TRBJ1-1 | NA | many | TRBV4-1 | CASSQYVFGTEAFF | TGCGCCAGCAGCCAATATGTGTTCGGGACTGAAGCTTTCTTT
14 | TRBJ1-6 | NA | many | TRBV7-2 | CASSPQVANSPLHF | TGTGCCAGCAGCCCTCAGGTTGCTAATTCACCCCTCCACTTT
17 | TRBJ2-6 | NA | many | TRBV7-3 | CASSPKPTGPGANVLTF | TGTGCCAGCAGCCCTAAGCCCACAGGGCCTGGGGCCAACGTCCTGACTTTC
15 | TRBJ2-2 | NA | many | TRBV5-8 | CASSLGTSNTGELFF | TGTGCCAGCAGCTTGGGCACTTCGAACACCGGGGAGCTGTTTTTT
14 | TRBJ1-1 | TRBD1 | many | TRBV9 | CASSEQGAGTEAFF | TGTGCCAGCAGCGAACAGGGGGCAGGTACTGAAGCTTTCTTT
12 | TRBJ1-1 | NA | many | TRBV5-1 | CASSQGDTEAFF | TGCGCCAGCAGCCAAGGGGACACTGAAGCTTTCTTT
16 | TRBJ2-1 | TRBD1 | many | TRBV6-4 | CASSVQPGQGANEQFF | TGTGCCAGCAGTGTTCAACCGGGACAGGGGGCGAATGAGCAGTTCTTC
13 | TRBJ1-2 | TRBD1 | medium-sized | TRBV4-1 | CASSGQGAYGYTF | TGCGCCAGCTCCGGACAGGGGGCGTATGGCTACACCTTC
15 | TRBJ2-1 | NA | many | TRBV7-2 | CASSLVGGIYNEQFF | TGTGCCAGCAGCTTAGTAGGGGGGATATACAATGAGCAGTTCTTC
15 | TRBJ2-7 | NA | many | TRBV3-1 | CASSQEGFGSREQYF | TGTGCCAGCAGCCAAGAGGGGTTCGGTAGCAGGGAGCAGTACTTC
13 | TRBJ2-1 | TRBD2 | medium-sized | TRBV27 | CASSSGLANEQFF | TGTGCCAGCAGTTCGGGACTAGCGAATGAGCAGTTCTTC
15 | TRBJ2-3 | NA | many | TRBV9 | CASSARGQGTDTQYF | TGTGCCAGCAGCGCCCGTGGGCAGGGCACAGATACGCAGTATTTT
12 | TRBJ2-5 | NA | few | TRBV20-1 | CSARDQAQGQYF | TGCAGTGCTAGAGATCAGGCGCAGGGACAGTACTTC
16 | TRBJ2-2 | TRBD2 | medium-sized | TRBV2 | CASSERLAGTAGELFF | TGTGCCAGCAGTGAACGACTAGCGGGGACAGCCGGGGAGCTGTTTTTT
15 | TRBJ2-1 | NA | medium-sized | TRBV6-5 | CASSYEGRASNEQFF | TGTGCCAGCAGTTACGAGGGCCGGGCGAGTAATGAGCAGTTCTTC
14 | TRBJ2-7 | NA | many | TRBV7-6 | CASSSAEGEREQYF | TGTGCCAGCAGCTCGGCCGAAGGGGAACGCGAGCAGTACTTC
14 | TRBJ1-5 | NA | many | TRBV12-3/TRBV12-4 | CASSFPGSNQPQHF | TGTGCCAGCAGTTTCCCCGGTAGCAATCAGCCCCAGCATTTT
9 | TRBJ2-5 | NA | medium-sized | TRBV20-1 | CSAGETQYF | TGCAGTGCTGGAGAGACCCAGTACTTC
12 | TRBJ2-4 | NA | many | TRBV12-3/TRBV12-4 | CASRPPAGIMYF | TGTGCCAGCAGACCCCCGGCAGGGATAATGTACTTC
13 | TRBJ1-2 | NA | many | TRBV27 | CASSFEGNYGYTF | TGTGCCAGCAGTTTTGAGGGCAACTATGGCTACACCTTC
12 | TRBJ1-6 | NA | many | TRBV5-6 | CASSFYPPPLHF | TGTGCCAGCAGCTTTTACCCTCCACCCCTCCACTTT
12 | TRBJ2-1 | NA | many | TRBV7-9 | CASSLVGIEQFF | TGTGCCAGCAGCTTAGTTGGGATCGAGCAGTTCTTC
11 | TRBJ2-7 | NA | many | TRBV11-2 | CASSFMYEQYF | TGTGCCAGCAGCTTCATGTACGAGCAGTACTTC
15 | TRBJ1-4 | NA | many | TRBV7-9 | CASSVNIATNEKLFF | TGTGCCAGCAGTGTAAACATTGCAACTAATGAAAAACTGTTTTTT
18 | TRBJ2-3 | TRBD1 | large | TRBV15 | CATSHAPPWARGPDTQYF | TGTGCCACCAGCCATGCTCCTCCCTGGGCTAGGGGGCCAGATACGCAGTATTTT
12 | TRBJ2-3 | NA | many | TRBV11-2 | CASSLLDDTQYF | TGTGCCAGCAGCTTATTGGACGATACGCAGTATTTT
14 | TRBJ1-3 | NA | many | TRBV20-1 | CSAGVDGAGNTIYF | TGCAGTGCGGGCGTGGACGGAGCTGGAAACACCATATATTTT
16 | TRBJ1-6 | TRBD1 | medium-sized | TRBV9 | CASSVEGTGGNSALHF | TGTGCCAGCAGCGTAGAAGGGACAGGGGGTAATTCGGCCCTCCACTTT
13 | TRBJ1-1 | NA | NA | TRBV6-5 | CANRVTGNTEAFF | TGTGCCAACAGGGTGACAGGGAACACTGAAGCTTTCTTT
13 | TRBJ2-7 | NA | many | TRBV6-6 | CASSTTTGTEQYF | TGTGCCAGCAGTACCACTACAGGGACCGAGCAGTACTTC
12 | TRBJ2-7 | NA | medium-sized | TRBV20-1 | CSARDRNVEQYF | TGCAGTGCTAGAGATCGGAACGTTGAGCAGTACTTC
13 | TRBJ2-7 | NA | NA | TRBV10-3 | CAISENAVDEQYF | TGTGCCATCAGTGAGAATGCGGTAGACGAGCAGTACTTC
14 | TRBJ1-5 | NA | medium-sized | TRBV20-1 | CSAKRGGSNQPQHF | TGCAGTGCTAAACGGGGTGGTAGCAATCAGCCCCAGCATTTT
13 | TRBJ2-7 | TRBD1 | NA | TRBV6-1 | CASSENRGYEQYF | TGTGCCAGCAGTGAAAACAGGGGGTACGAGCAGTACTTC
15 | TRBJ1-5 | TRBD1 | large | TRBV7-9 | CASSSTGAYNQPQHF | TGTGCCAGCAGCTCGACAGGGGCCTACAATCAGCCCCAGCATTTT
15 | TRBJ2-7 | NA | many | TRBV14 | CASSQVRSAFSEQYF | TGTGCCAGCAGCCAAGTAAGGTCTGCATTCTCCGAGCAGTACTTC
16 | TRBJ2-3 | TRBD2 | many | TRBV20-1 | CSAKHPQRGATDTQYF | TGCAGTGCTAAACACCCCCAGCGGGGAGCCACAGATACGCAGTATTTT
11 | TRBJ2-2 | NA | medium-sized | TRBV29-1 | CSVEVTGELFF | TGCAGCGTTGAAGTCACCGGGGAGCTGTTTTTT
14 | TRBJ2-7 | NA | many | TRBV6-2/TRBV6-3 | CASTPGAVRYEQYF | TGTGCCAGCACCCCTGGGGCAGTCCGCTACGAGCAGTACTTC
15 | TRBJ2-5 | NA | many | TRBV5-1 | CASSPSRTGGETQYF | TGCGCCAGCAGCCCCTCTAGGACTGGAGGGGAGACCCAGTACTTC
15 | TRBJ1-6 | NA | medium-sized | TRBV18 | CASSQSTGLNSPLHF | TGTGCCAGCTCACAATCGACAGGTCTTAATTCACCCCTCCACTTT
15 | TRBJ2-1 | NA | many | TRBV20-1 | CSARGGTWWDYEQFF | TGCAGTGCTAGAGGGGGGACTTGGTGGGACTATGAGCAGTTCTTC
15 | TRBJ2-1 | NA | many | TRBV5-1 | CASSLRQGINNEQFF | TGCGCCAGCAGCTTGCGGCAGGGGATCAACAATGAGCAGTTCTTC
13 | TRBJ2-4 | NA | many | TRBV7-2 | CASSLGRRNIQYF | TGTGCCAGCAGCTTAGGACGGAGGAACATTCAGTACTTC
16 | TRBJ1-1 | NA | medium-sized | TRBV20-1 | CSATTLGGTVGTEAFF | TGCAGTGCTACTACCCTGGGGGGAACTGTCGGGACTGAAGCTTTCTTT
13 | TRBJ2-2 | NA | medium-sized | TRBV7-8 | CASREGGTGELFF | TGTGCCAGCAGGGAAGGGGGGACCGGGGAGCTGTTTTTT
13 | TRBJ2-3 | NA | medium-sized | TRBV12-3/TRBV12-4 | CASSSGHPDTQYF | TGTGCCAGCAGTTCGGGACACCCAGATACGCAGTATTTT
15 | TRBJ1-5 | NA | medium-sized | TRBV6-5 | CASTPRGGGSQAQHF | TGTGCCAGCACCCCCCGAGGGGGTGGTAGTCAAGCCCAGCATTTT
14 | TRBJ2-5 | NA | many | TRBV27 | CASSQGLYQETQYF | TGTGCCAGCAGCCAGGGACTCTACCAAGAGACCCAGTACTTC